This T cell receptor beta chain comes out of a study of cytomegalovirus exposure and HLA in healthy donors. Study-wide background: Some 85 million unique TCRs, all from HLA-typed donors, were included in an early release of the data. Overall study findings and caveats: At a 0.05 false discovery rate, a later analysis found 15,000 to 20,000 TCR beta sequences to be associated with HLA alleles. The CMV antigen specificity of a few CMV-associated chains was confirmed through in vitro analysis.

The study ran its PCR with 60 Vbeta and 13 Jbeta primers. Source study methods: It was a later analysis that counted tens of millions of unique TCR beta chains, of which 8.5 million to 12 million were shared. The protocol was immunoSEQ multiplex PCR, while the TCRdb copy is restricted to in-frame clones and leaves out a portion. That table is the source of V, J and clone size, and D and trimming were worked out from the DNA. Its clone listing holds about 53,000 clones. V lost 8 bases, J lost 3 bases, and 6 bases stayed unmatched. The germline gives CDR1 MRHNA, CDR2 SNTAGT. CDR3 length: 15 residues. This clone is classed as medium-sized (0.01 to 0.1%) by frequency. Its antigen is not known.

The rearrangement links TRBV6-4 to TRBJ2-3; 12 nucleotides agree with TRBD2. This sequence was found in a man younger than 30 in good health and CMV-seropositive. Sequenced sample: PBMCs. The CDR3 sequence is CASSPTSGSTDTQYF. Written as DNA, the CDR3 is TGTGCCAGCTCCCCGACTAGCGGGAGTACAGATACGCAGTATTTT.